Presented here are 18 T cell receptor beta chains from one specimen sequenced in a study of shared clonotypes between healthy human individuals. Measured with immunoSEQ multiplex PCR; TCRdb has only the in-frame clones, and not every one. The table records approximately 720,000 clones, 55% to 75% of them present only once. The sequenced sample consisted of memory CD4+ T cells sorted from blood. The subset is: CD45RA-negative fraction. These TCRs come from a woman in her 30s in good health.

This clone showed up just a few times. CDR3 protein: CASSFQRASGGEQYF. The CDR3, as DNA: TGTGCCAGCAGTTTTCAGAGGGCTAGCGGAGGCGAGCAGTACTTC. The chain employs TRBV27 and TRBJ2-7, with TRBD2 matching over 7 bases. The CDR3 has 15 residues. Germline-derived CDR1 and CDR2 are MNHEY and SMNVEV (reference sequence). V gave up 3 bases and J gave up 6 bases; unmatched junction bases: 11.

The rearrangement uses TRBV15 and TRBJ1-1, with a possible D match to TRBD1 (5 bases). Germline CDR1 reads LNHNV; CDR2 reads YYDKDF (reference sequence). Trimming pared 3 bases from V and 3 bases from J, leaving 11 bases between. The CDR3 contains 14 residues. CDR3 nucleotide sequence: TGTGCCACCAGCAGTCAGGGTTCATACACTGAAGCTTTCTTT. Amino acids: CATSSQGSYTEAFF.

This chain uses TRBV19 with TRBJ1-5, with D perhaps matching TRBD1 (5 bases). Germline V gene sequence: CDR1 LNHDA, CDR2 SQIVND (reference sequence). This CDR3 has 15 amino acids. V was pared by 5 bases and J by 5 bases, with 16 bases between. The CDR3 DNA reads TGTGCCAGTAGTTATAGGGCCAGGGTAGATCAGCCCCAGCATTTT. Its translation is CASSYRARVDQPQHF.

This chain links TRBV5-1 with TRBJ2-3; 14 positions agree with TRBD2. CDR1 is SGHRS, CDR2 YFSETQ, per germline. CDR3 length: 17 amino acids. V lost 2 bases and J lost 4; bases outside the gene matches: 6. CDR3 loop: CASSLDPGLAGADTQYF. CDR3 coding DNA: TGCGCCAGCAGCTTAGATCCGGGACTAGCGGGAGCAGATACGCAGTATTTT.

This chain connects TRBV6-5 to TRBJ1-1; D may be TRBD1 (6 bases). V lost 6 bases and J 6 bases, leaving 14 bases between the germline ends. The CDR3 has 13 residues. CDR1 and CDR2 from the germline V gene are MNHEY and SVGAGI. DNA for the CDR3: TGTGCCAGCAGACAGGGTAACATTGCTGAAGCTTTCTTT. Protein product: CASRQGNIAEAFF.

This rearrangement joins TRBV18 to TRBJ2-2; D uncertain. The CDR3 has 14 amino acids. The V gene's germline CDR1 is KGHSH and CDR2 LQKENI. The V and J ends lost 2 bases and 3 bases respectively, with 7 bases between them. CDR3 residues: CASSPGYHTGELFF. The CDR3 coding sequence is TGTGCCAGCTCACCAGGGTATCACACCGGGGAGCTGTTTTTT.

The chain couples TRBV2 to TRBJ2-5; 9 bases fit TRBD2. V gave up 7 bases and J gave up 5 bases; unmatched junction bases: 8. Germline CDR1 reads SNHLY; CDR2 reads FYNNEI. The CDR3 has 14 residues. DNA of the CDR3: TGTGCCAGCAATGAGCGGGAGGCGGGGGAGACCCAGTACTTC. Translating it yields CASNEREAGETQYF.

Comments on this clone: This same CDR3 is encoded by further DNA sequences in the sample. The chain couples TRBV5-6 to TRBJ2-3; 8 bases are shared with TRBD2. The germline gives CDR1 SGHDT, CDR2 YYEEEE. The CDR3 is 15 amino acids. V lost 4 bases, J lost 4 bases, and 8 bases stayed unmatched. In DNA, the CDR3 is TGTGCCAGCAGCGAGGGACTAGTTCCGGCAGATACGCAGTATTTT. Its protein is CASSEGLVPADTQYF.

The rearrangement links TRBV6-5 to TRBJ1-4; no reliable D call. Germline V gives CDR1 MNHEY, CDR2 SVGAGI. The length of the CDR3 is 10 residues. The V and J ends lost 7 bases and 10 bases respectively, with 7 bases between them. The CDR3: CASNGRKLFF. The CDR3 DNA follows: TGTGCCAGCAACGGACGAAAACTGTTTTTT.

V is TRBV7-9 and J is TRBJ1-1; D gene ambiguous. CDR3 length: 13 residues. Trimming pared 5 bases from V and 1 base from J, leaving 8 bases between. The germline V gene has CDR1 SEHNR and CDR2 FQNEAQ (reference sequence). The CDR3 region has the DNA TGTGCCAGCAGCCGAAAGGGGAACACTGAAGCTTTCTTT. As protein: CASSRKGNTEAFF.

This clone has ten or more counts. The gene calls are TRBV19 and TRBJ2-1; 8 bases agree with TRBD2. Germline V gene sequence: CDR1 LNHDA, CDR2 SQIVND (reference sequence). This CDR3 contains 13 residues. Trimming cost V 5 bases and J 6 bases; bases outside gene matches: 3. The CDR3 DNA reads TGTGCCAGTAGTGGCCGGGAGGGCAATGAGCAGTTCTTC. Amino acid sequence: CASSGREGNEQFF. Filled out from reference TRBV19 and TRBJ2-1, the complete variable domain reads DGGITQSPKYLFRKEGQNVTLSCEQNLNHDAMYWYRQDPGQGLRLIYYSQIVNDFQKGDIAEGYSVSREKKESFPLTVTSAQKNPTAFYLCASSGREGNEQFFGPGTRLTVL.

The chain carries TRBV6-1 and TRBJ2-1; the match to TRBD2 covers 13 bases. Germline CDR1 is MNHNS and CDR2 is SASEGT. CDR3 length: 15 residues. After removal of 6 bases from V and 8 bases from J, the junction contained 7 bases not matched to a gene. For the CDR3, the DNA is TGTGCCAGCAGCGACCGGACTAGCGGGAGTTATGAGCAGTTCTTC. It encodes CASSDRTSGSYEQFF.

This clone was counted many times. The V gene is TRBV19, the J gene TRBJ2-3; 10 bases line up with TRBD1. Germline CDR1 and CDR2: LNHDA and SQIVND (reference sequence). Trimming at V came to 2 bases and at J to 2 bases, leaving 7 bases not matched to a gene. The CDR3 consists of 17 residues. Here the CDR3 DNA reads TGTGCCAGTAGTATACCCGGGACAGGGGTAATCACAGATACGCAGTATTTT. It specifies CASSIPGTGVITDTQYF.

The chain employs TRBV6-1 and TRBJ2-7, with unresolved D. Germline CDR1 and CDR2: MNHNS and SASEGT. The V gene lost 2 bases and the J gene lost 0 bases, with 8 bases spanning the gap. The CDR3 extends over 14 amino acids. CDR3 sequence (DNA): TGTGCCAGCAGTGAAAGGCGTGCCTCCTACGAGCAGTACTTC. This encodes CASSERRASYEQYF.

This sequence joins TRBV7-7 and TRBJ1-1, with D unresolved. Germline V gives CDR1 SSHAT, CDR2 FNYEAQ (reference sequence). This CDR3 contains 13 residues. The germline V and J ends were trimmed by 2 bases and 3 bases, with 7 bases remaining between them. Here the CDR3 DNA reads TGTGCCAGCAGCTTAATGGATGACACTGAAGCTTTCTTT. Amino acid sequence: CASSLMDDTEAFF.

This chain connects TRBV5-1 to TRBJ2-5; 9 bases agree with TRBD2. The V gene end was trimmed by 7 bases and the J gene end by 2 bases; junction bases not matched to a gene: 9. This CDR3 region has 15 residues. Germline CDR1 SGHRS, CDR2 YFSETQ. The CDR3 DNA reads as TGCGCCAGCGGAGAGACTAGCGGAGGACAAGAGACCCAGTACTTC. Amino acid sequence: CASGETSGGQETQYF.

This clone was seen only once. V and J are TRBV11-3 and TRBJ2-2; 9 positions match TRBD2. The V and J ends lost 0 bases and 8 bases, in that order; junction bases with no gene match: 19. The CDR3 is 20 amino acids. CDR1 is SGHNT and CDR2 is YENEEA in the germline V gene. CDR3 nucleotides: TGTGCCAGCAGCTTAGATTTGGTCCTAGCGGGGCGAGAAACACCGGGGGAGCTGTTTTTT. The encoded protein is CASSLDLVLAGRETPGELFF.

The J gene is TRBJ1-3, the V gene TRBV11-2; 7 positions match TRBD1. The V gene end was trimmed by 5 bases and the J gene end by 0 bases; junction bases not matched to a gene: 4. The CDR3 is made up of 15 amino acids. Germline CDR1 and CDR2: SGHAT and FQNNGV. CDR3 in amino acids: CASSQGTVSGNTIYF. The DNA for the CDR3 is TGTGCCAGCAGCCAAGGGACAGTCTCTGGAAACACCATATATTTT.